The 31 T cell receptor beta chains below come from one sample, sequenced in a study of blood T cell repertoires in COVID-19. Assay used: immunoSEQ multiplex PCR; TCRdb lists only in-frame clones, some missing. Of under 300,000 clones listed, around four fifths are singletons. Sequenced: peripheral blood. These receptors all come from a woman aged 40 to 55 with active or convalescent COVID-19.

The chain carries TRBV7-8 and TRBJ2-2; TRBD1 aligns across 10 bases. The ends lost 6 bases at V and 3 bases at J; junction bases unmatched: 4. Per germline, CDR1 SGHVS and CDR2 FQNEAQ. CDR3 size: 15 residues. This CDR3 reads CASRAGQGYTGELFF. The CDR3 bases are TGTGCCAGCAGGGCGGGACAGGGGTACACCGGGGAGCTGTTTTTT.

The rearrangement links TRBV5-5 to TRBJ1-5; D is unresolved. The CDR3 has 14 amino acids. In germline, CDR1 is SGHKS, CDR2 YYEKEE (reference sequence). The V and J ends lost 4 bases and 5 bases respectively, with 13 bases between them. CDR3 loop: CASSEVDVYQPQHF. The DNA for the CDR3 is TGTGCCAGCAGCGAGGTGGATGTGTATCAGCCCCAGCATTTT. The full variable domain, with the rest looked up from reference TRBV5-5 and TRBJ1-5, is DAGVTQSPTHLIKTRGQQVTLRCSPISGHKSVSWYQQVLGQGPQFIFQYYEKEERGRGNFPDRFSARQFPNYSSELNVNALLLGDSALYLCASSEVDVYQPQHFGDGTRLSIL.

The V gene is TRBV6-5, the J gene TRBJ2-7; maybe TRBD1 (9 bases). Deletions cut 6 bases from V and 0 bases from J, with 15 bases between. This CDR3 contains 15 residues. Germline V gene lookup returns CDR1 MNHEY and CDR2 SVGAGI. The CDR3 reads CASSDRGTSSYEQYV. The DNA for the CDR3 is TGTGCCAGCAGCGACAGGGGGACTAGCTCCTACGAGCAGTACGTC.

The gene calls are TRBV2 and TRBJ1-1, with D unresolved. Germline values: CDR1 SNHLY, CDR2 FYNNEI. The CDR3 loop spans 11 amino acids. Trimming pared 3 bases from V and 7 bases from J, leaving 6 bases between. The CDR3 is CASSEAVEAFF. The DNA of the CDR3 is TGTGCCAGCAGTGAGGCGGTTGAAGCTTTCTTT. Drawing the rest from reference TRBV2 and TRBJ1-1, the complete variable domain is EPEVTQTPSHQVTQMGQEVILRCVPISNHLYFYWYRQILGQKVEFLVSFYNNEISEKSEIFDDQFSVERPDGSNFTLKIRSTKLEDSAMYFCASSEAVEAFFGQGTRLTVV.

The V gene is TRBV10-1, the J gene TRBJ1-1; possibly TRBD1 for D (6 bases). CDR3 length: 13 residues. The germline V gene has CDR1 WNHNN and CDR2 SYGVQD (reference sequence). Trimming removed 6 bases from V and 2 bases from J, with 10 bases in between. The CDR3 sequence: CASRDSLNTEAFF. Here the CDR3 DNA reads TGCGCCAGCAGGGACAGTTTAAACACTGAAGCTTTCTTT.

The CDR3 loop is CASSLVGHNTEAFF. The CDR3 nucleotides are TGTGCCAGCAGCTTAGTTGGACACAACACTGAAGCTTTCTTT. The rearrangement links TRBV11-1 to TRBJ1-1, with a tentative D call TRBD1 (5 bases). Germline V CDR1 and CDR2: SGHAT, FQDESV (reference sequence). The CDR3 has 14 amino acids. V lost 1 base and J lost 2, with 8 bases in between. The full variable domain, in which reference TRBV11-1 and TRBJ1-1 provide the parts outside the CDR3, is EAEVAQSPRYKITEKSQAVAFWCDPISGHATLYWYRQILGQGPELLVQFQDESVVDDSQLPKDRFSAERLKGVDSTLKIQPAELGDSAMYLCASSLVGHNTEAFFGQGTRLTVV.

With respect to this clone: The sample holds other DNA sequences that translate to the same CDR3. The CDR3 DNA is TGTGCCAGTAGAGGGACAGGGAACCAGCCCCAGCATTTT. This codes for CASRGTGNQPQHF. The rearrangement uses TRBV19 and TRBJ1-5; 9 positions agree with TRBD1. The CDR3 totals 13 residues. V was clipped by 6 bases and J by 7 bases; unmatched bases: 4. CDR1 is LNHDA and CDR2 is SQIVND in the germline V gene (reference sequence).

This chain links TRBV10-1 with TRBJ2-7; possibly TRBD1 for D (6 bases). Germline loops: CDR1 WNHNN, CDR2 SYGVQD (reference sequence). The CDR3 runs 16 residues. Trimming removed 3 bases from V and 3 bases from J, with 18 bases in between. CDR3 coding DNA: TGCGCCAGCAGTGACCTACCTGCGGCAGGGGTCTACGAGCAGTACTTC. Translated, it gives CASSDLPAAGVYEQYF.

By frequency in the sample, this clone is medium-sized (0.01 to 0.1%). This chain uses TRBV28 with TRBJ1-5, with unresolved D. CDR1 is MDHEN and CDR2 is SYDVKM in the germline V gene. V lost 5 bases, J lost 1 base, and 9 bases lay in between. CDR3 length equals 14 residues. This CDR3 reads CASSPVNSNQPQHF. CDR3 DNA: TGTGCCAGCAGTCCGGTTAACAGCAATCAGCCCCAGCATTTT. Full variable domain (missing parts from reference TRBV28 and TRBJ1-5): DVKVTQSSRYLVKRTGEKVFLECVQDMDHENMFWYRQDPGLGLRLIYFSYDVKMKEKGDIPEGYSVSREKKERFSLILESASTNQTSMYLCASSPVNSNQPQHFGDGTRLSIL.

This clone was counted only a few times. CDR3 sequence reads: CSVEESRAGGAFF. The CDR3 DNA reads TGCAGCGTTGAAGAGAGTAGGGCCGGGGGAGCTTTCTTT. J is TRBJ1-1 and V is TRBV29-1; tentative D call: TRBD1 (5 bases). CDR3 size: 13 residues. The V end was cut by 0 bases, the J end by 10 bases, with 15 bases between. Germline V gene lookup returns CDR1 SQVTM and CDR2 ANQGSEA.

The sample holds one count of this clone. The chain joins TRBV5-1 to TRBJ2-1; the D gene is possibly TRBD2 (6 bases). The CDR3 is 13 residues long. Germline loops: CDR1 SGHRS, CDR2 YFSETQ. V lost 0 bases and J 8 bases, leaving 9 bases between the germline ends. The CDR3 sequence: CASSLGRGDEQFF. CDR3 DNA: TGCGCCAGCAGCTTGGGGCGGGGCGATGAGCAGTTCTTC.

This clone was counted between two and nine times. V is TRBV28 and J is TRBJ1-1; D is unresolved. CDR3 size: 13 residues. Trimming took 3 bases from V and 7 from J, leaving 12 bases between them. Germline lookup yields CDR1 MDHEN and CDR2 SYDVKM. The DNA of the CDR3 is TGTGCCAGCAGTTTCAGGCCACTCGGTGAAGCTTTCTTT. The encoded protein is CASSFRPLGEAFF.

V usage is TRBV7-3 and J usage is TRBJ1-1, with a weak D call TRBD1 (5 bases). The V end was cut by 1 base, the J end by 0 bases, with 9 bases between. Germline assignment: CDR1 SGHTA and CDR2 FQGTGA. There are 15 residues in the CDR3. CDR3 in DNA: TGTGCCAGCAGCTTAAAGACAGTCCTGAACACTGAAGCTTTCTTT. It codes for CASSLKTVLNTEAFF.

This clone was observed a few times. V is TRBV6-6 and J is TRBJ1-1; D perhaps matches TRBD1 (5 bases). The ends were cut back, 4 bases at V and 4 bases at J, with 10 bases in the middle. The V gene's germline CDR1 is MNHNY and CDR2 SVGAGI (reference sequence). The CDR3 consists of 13 residues. This chain's CDR3 is CASSSGGGTEAFF. In DNA, the CDR3 is TGTGCCAGCAGTTCCGGGGGAGGCACTGAAGCTTTCTTT.

The V gene is TRBV5-1, the J gene TRBJ2-1; 8 positions agree with TRBD1. The V gene's germline CDR1 is SGHRS and CDR2 YFSETQ. V shed 4 bases and J 3 bases; nucleotides not matched to a gene: 9. The CDR3 has 16 residues. In DNA, the CDR3 is TGCGCCAGCAGCGACCGGACAGGGACGGTCTACAATGAGCAGTTCTTC. It encodes CASSDRTGTVYNEQFF.

V and J are TRBV5-1 and TRBJ2-2; tentatively, D is TRBD2 (6 bases). There are 14 residues in the CDR3. V shed 4 bases and J shed 4 bases, with 11 bases lying between them. Germline CDR1 SGHRS, CDR2 YFSETQ. CDR3 in amino acids: CASSGSSGTGELFF. The CDR3 DNA sequence: TGCGCCAGCAGCGGGAGTAGCGGCACCGGGGAGCTGTTTTTT.

This clone was detected once. The V call is TRBV6-7, the J call TRBJ2-7, with 8 bases that match TRBD1. TRBV6-7 is classed as an ORF, of uncertain function. V was pared by 7 bases and J by 7 bases, with 12 bases of the junction left unmatched. The CDR3 is 14 amino acids. In nucleotides, the CDR3 is TGTGCCAGCACCGCCGGGCAGGGGGCGCGGGAGCAGTACTTC. Its protein product is CASTAGQGAREQYF.

Points on this clone: This CDR3 is also generated by other DNA sequences in the sample. This chain joins TRBV11-2 and TRBJ2-1; D possibly corresponds to TRBD1 (6 bases). V lost 5 bases and J 5 bases, leaving 10 bases between the germline ends. The germline CDR1 and CDR2 sequences are SGHAT and FQNNGV. CDR3 size: 13 residues. CDR3 sequence: CASSLDRNNEQFF. In DNA form, the CDR3 reads TGTGCCAGCAGCCTTGACAGGAACAATGAGCAGTTCTTC. The full variable domain, its missing parts supplied by reference TRBV11-2 and TRBJ2-1, is EAGVAQSPRYKIIEKRQSVAFWCNPISGHATLYWYQQILGQGPKLLIQFQNNGVVDDSQLPKDRFSAERLKGVDSTLKIQPAKLEDSAVYLCASSLDRNNEQFFGPGTRLTVL.

In its sample, this clone was seen a few times. This chain connects TRBV2 to TRBJ2-7, with 14 positions matching TRBD2. The CDR3 spans 19 residues. The V gene's germline CDR1 is SNHLY and CDR2 FYNNEI. J lost 2 bases, V lost 3 bases, and 12 bases had no gene match. CDR3 sequence: CASSDLTGTSGGQAYEQYF. CDR3 coding DNA: TGTGCCAGCAGTGATCTGACAGGGACTAGCGGGGGCCAAGCCTACGAGCAGTACTTC.

This chain uses TRBV6-6 with TRBJ2-2, with a possible D match to TRBD1 (6 bases). The length of the CDR3 is 16 residues. CDR1 and CDR2 from the germline V gene are MNHNY and SVGAGI (reference sequence). Trimming cost V 4 bases and J 0 bases, with 12 bases left between them. CDR3 loop: CASSFYRAPNTGELFF. The CDR3 coding sequence is TGTGCCAGCAGTTTTTACAGGGCCCCGAACACCGGGGAGCTGTTTTTT.

This clone was detected once. The rearrangement uses TRBV4-1 and TRBJ2-7; possibly TRBD2 for D (5 bases). The V and J ends lost 1 base and 7 bases respectively, with 14 bases between them. The CDR3 is 14 residues long. Germline-derived CDR1 and CDR2 are MGHRA and YSYEKL. The CDR3 bases are TGCGCCAGCAGCCAAGGCCTAGCCTCGGGGGAGCAGTACTTC. This encodes CASSQGLASGEQYF.

V and J are TRBV5-1 and TRBJ2-5; a weak D match, TRBD2 (6 bases). Germline values: CDR1 SGHRS, CDR2 YFSETQ. The CDR3 length is 15 residues. The V gene lost 6 bases and the J gene lost 5 bases, with 20 bases spanning the gap. In DNA form, the CDR3 reads TGCGCCAGCAAGGGGAGCGGGCCGGGGATGGAGACCCAGTACTTC. This gives the protein CASKGSGPGMETQYF.

This chain joins TRBV5-4 and TRBJ2-5; D may be TRBD2 (5 bases). V gave up 2 bases and J gave up 2 bases, with 10 bases separating them. Germline V CDR1 and CDR2: SGHNT, YYREEE (reference sequence). This CDR3 has 14 amino acids. The CDR3 loop reads CASSFPSPQETQYF. The CDR3 coding sequence is TGTGCCAGCAGCTTCCCTAGCCCACAAGAGACCCAGTACTTC.

The chain employs TRBV5-1 and TRBJ1-4, with TRBD1 identical over 8 bases. Germline-derived CDR1 and CDR2 are SGHRS and YFSETQ. The length of the CDR3 is 14 residues. V lost 4 bases and J lost 8; bases outside the gene matches: 7. The CDR3 here is CASSMDRVEEKLFF. CDR3 nucleotides: TGCGCCAGCAGCATGGACAGGGTGGAAGAAAAACTGTTTTTT.

This clone showed up just a few times. The V call is TRBV6-6, the J call TRBJ1-5, with 7 bases fitting TRBD1. The germline gives CDR1 MNHNY, CDR2 SVGAGI (reference sequence). V lost 5 bases to trimming and J lost 0 bases; unmatched junction nucleotides: 7. This CDR3 region has 16 residues. DNA for the CDR3: TGTGCCAGCAGTACGGGGGACAGTTATAGCAATCAGCCCCAGCATTTT. As protein: CASSTGDSYSNQPQHF.

This clone came up once. The chain combines TRBV5-6 with TRBJ1-2; the match to TRBD1 covers 8 bases. The CDR3 has 15 residues. Trimming at V came to 4 bases and at J to 4 bases, leaving 9 bases not matched to a gene. Germline V CDR1 and CDR2: SGHDT, YYEEEE. This CDR3 reads CASSREGQGAYGYTF. Written as DNA, the CDR3 is TGTGCCAGCAGCAGGGAGGGGCAGGGGGCCTATGGCTACACCTTC.

This chain uses TRBV7-9 with TRBJ2-1; a possible D gene is TRBD2 (7 bases). The V and J ends lost 5 bases and 2 bases respectively, with 13 bases between them. There are 15 residues in the CDR3. CDR1 is SEHNR and CDR2 is FQNEAQ in the germline V gene (reference sequence). The CDR3 coding sequence is TGTGCCAGCAGCAAAAGGGGGGGACCCTACAATGAGCAGTTCTTC. Protein sequence: CASSKRGGPYNEQFF.

This chain uses TRBV9 with TRBJ2-7; TRBD2 matches at 11 bases. Germline V gene sequence: CDR1 SGDLS, CDR2 YYNGEE. This CDR3 is built from 13 residues. Losses at the gene ends were 0 bases for V and 7 bases for J; bases not matched to a gene: 0. CDR3: CASSVGLAGEQYF. The CDR3 region has the DNA TGTGCCAGCAGCGTAGGACTAGCGGGGGAGCAGTACTTC.

This clone was observed once. The rearrangement uses TRBV2 and TRBJ2-2, with TRBD1 matching 7 bases. The CDR3 sequence is 14 residues long. From germline, CDR1 is SNHLY and CDR2 FYNNEI. The ends lost 4 bases at V and 4 bases at J; junction bases unmatched: 3. CDR3 sequence: CASSGTGVTGELFF. DNA for the CDR3: TGTGCCAGCAGTGGTACAGGGGTCACCGGGGAGCTGTTTTTT.

As DNA, the CDR3 is TGCGCCAGCAGCCCGGGCGACAGGGTGACTGAAGCTTTCTTT. Residues: CASSPGDRVTEAFF. The chain is built from TRBV4-1 and TRBJ1-1; 7 nucleotides agree with TRBD1. With V trimmed by 4 bases and J by 5 bases, 7 bases remained unmatched. CDR1 MGHRA and CDR2 YSYEKL come from the germline V gene. The CDR3 length is 14 residues.

The rearrangement links TRBV2 to TRBJ2-1; 8 nucleotides agree with TRBD2. CDR3 length: 13 amino acids. Looked up from germline, CDR1 is SNHLY and CDR2 is FYNNEI. V dropped 6 bases and J dropped 7; count of bases not matched to a gene: 5. CDR3 sequence (DNA): TGTGCCAGCAGGGAATTAGCGGGGAATGAGCAGTTCTTC. Translated, it gives CASRELAGNEQFF.